This T cell receptor (beta chain) was recorded in a study of regulatory T cells in long-lasting Graves disease. This clonotype was counted at least ten times. The CDR3 has 12 amino acids. Germline V lookup: CDR1 MDHEN, CDR2 SYDVKM. To make TCR beta libraries, researchers used iRepertoire HTBI primers and Arm-PCR of CDR3 regions. From the multiplex PCR reads, TCRdb called clonotypes with MiXCR, one entry per CDR3 protein. The table lists more than 300,000 distinct CDR3 sequences, around 15% of them singletons, with 20% to 25% in the top ten. The sample's time point: newly diagnosed GD, antithyroid drugs for less than 3 months. PBMC RNA served as the TCR library source. Separately, the same data were catalogued under a study of T cells in Graves' hyperthyroidism and ophthalmopathy. From that study: Exclusion criteria comprised uncontrolled infection, other autoimmune disease, pregnancy or lactation. Peripheral blood also featured most of the thyroid clonotypes expanded above 0.001.

V gene TRBV28 combines with J gene TRBJ1-2; weak D call: TRBD1 (5 bases). This receptor was obtained from a woman younger than 35 with Graves disease. The sequencing used peripheral blood mononuclear cells (PBMCs), collected at new diagnosis, from a patient treated with antithyroid drugs. The CDR3 reads CAAGGYNYGYTF. The CDR3, as DNA: TGTGCGGCGGGGGGGTACAACTATGGCTACACCTTC.